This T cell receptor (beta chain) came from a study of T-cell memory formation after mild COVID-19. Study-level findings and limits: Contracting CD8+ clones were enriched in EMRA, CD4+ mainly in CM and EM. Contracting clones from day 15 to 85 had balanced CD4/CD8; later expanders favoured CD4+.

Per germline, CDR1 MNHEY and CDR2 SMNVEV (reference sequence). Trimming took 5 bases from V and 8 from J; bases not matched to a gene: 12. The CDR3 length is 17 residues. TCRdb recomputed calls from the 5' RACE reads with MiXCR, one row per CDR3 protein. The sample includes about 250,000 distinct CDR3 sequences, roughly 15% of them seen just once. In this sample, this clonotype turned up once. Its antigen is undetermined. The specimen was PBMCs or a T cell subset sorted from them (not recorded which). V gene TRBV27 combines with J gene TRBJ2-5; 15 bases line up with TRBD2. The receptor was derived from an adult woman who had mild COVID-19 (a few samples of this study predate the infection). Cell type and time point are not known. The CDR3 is CASSPSGLAGGVDTQYF. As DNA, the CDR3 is TGTGCCAGCAGTCCCTCGGGACTAGCGGGGGGAGTCGATACCCAGTACTTC.